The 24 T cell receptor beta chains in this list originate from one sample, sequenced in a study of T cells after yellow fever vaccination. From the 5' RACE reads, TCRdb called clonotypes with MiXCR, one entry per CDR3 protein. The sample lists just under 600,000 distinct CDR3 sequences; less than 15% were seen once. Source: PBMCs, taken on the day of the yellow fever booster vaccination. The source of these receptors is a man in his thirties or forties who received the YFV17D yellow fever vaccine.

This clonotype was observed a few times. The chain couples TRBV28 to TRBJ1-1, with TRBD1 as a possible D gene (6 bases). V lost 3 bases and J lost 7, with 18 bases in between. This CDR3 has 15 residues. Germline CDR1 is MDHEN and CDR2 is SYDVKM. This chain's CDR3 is CASSLGSQGPDEAFF. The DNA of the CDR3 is TGTGCCAGCAGTTTGGGGTCACAGGGACCTGATGAAGCTTTCTTT.

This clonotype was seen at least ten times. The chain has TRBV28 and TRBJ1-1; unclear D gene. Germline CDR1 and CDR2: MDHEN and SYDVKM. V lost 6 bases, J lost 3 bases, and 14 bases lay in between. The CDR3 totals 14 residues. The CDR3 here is CASSRPGGYTEAFF. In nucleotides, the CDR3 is TGTGCCAGCAGCCGACCGGGAGGCTACACTGAAGCTTTCTTT.

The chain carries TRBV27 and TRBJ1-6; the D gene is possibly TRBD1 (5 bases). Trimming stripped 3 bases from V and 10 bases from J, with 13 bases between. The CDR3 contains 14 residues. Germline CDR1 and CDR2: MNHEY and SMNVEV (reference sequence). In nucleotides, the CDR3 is TGTGCCAGCAGTTTGATAAGGGGAGGATCACCCCTCCACTTT. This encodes CASSLIRGGSPLHF.

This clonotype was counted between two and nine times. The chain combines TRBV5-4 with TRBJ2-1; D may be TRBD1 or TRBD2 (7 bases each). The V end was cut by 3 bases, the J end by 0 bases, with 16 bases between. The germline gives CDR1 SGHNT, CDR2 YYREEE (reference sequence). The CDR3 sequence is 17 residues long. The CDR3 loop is CASSSGGVGGSYNEQFF. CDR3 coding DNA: TGTGCCAGCAGCTCAGGGGGGGTGGGAGGCTCCTACAATGAGCAGTTCTTC.

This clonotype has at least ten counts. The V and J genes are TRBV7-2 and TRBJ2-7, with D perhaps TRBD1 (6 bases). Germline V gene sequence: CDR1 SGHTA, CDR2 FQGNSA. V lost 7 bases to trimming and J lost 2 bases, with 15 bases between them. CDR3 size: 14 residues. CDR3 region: CASTTQTGPYEQYF. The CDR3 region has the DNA TGTGCCAGCACCACTCAGACAGGCCCCTACGAGCAGTACTTC.

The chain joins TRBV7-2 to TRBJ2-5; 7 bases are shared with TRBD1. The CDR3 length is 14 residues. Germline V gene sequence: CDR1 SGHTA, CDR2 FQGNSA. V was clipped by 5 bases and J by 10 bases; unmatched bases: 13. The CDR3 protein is CASSHARQGQIQYF. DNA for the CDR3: TGTGCCAGCAGCCACGCAAGACAGGGACAGATCCAGTACTTC.

The CDR3 sequence: CASSRDSTNEKLFF. The CDR3 nucleotides are TGTGCCAGCAGTCGGGACTCAACTAATGAAAAACTGTTTTTT. V usage is TRBV12-3 or TRBV12-4 and J usage is TRBJ1-4; tentatively, D is TRBD1 (5 bases). There are 14 residues in the CDR3. V shed 5 bases and J shed 0 bases, with 7 bases lying between them.

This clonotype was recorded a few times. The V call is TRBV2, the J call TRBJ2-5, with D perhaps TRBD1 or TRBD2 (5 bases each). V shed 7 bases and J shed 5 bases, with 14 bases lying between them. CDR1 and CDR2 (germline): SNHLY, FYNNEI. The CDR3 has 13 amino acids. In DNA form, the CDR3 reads TGTGCCAGCACAAGGGACCTGGGTGAGACCCAGTACTTC. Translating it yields CASTRDLGETQYF. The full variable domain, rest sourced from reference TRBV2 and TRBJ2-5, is EPEVTQTPSHQVTQMGQEVILRCVPISNHLYFYWYRQILGQKVEFLVSFYNNEISEKSEIFDDQFSVERPDGSNFTLKIRSTKLEDSAMYFCASTRDLGETQYFGPGTRLLVL.

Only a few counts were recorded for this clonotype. The CDR3 sequence: CASSLPWGTQYF. The CDR3 nucleotides are TGTGCCAGCAGTTTACCCTGGGGGACCCAGTACTTC. The gene calls are TRBV28 and TRBJ2-5; no clear D. The V gene's germline CDR1 is MDHEN and CDR2 SYDVKM. This CDR3 comprises 12 residues. The germline V and J ends were trimmed by 2 bases and 7 bases, with 8 bases remaining between them.

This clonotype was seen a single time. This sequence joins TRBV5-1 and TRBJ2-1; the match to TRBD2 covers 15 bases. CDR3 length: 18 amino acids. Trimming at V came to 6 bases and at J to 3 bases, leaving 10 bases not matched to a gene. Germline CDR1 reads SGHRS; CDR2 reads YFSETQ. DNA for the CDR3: TGCGCCAGCATCCGAGGACTAGCGGGAGGGTTAGGCTACAATGAGCAGTTCTTC. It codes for CASIRGLAGGLGYNEQFF.

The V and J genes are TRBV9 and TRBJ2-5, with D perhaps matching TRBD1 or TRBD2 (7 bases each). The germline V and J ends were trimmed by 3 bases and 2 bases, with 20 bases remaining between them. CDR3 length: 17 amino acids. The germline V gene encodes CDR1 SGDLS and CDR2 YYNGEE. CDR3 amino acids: CASSARPGGQSQETQYF. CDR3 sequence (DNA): TGTGCCAGCAGCGCTCGACCGGGGGGACAGTCGCAAGAGACCCAGTACTTC.

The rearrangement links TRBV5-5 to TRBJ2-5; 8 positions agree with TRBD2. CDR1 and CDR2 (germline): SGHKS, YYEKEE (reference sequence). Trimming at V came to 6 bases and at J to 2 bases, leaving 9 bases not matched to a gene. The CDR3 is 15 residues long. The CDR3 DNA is TGTGCCAGCACCGTACTAGCGGATACACAAGAGACCCAGTACTTC. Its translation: CASTVLADTQETQYF.

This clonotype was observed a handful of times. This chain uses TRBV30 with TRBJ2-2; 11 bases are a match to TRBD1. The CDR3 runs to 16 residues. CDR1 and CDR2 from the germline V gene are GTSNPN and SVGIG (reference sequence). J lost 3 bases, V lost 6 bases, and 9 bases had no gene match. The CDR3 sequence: CACERTGGAYTGELFF. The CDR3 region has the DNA TGTGCCTGCGAGAGGACAGGGGGCGCATACACCGGGGAGCTGTTTTTT. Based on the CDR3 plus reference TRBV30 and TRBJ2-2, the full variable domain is SQTIHQWPATLVQPVGSPLSLECTVEGTSNPNLYWYRQAAGRGLQLLFYSVGIGQISSEVPQNLSASRPQDRQFILSSKKLLLSDSGFYLCACERTGGAYTGELFFGEGSRLTVL.

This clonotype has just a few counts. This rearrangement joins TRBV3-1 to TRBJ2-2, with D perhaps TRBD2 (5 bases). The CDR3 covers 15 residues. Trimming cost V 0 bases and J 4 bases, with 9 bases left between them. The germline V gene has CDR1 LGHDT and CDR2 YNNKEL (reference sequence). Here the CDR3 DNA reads TGTGCCAGCAGCCAAGACGGACTCACCACCGGGGAGCTGTTTTTT. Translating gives CASSQDGLTTGELFF. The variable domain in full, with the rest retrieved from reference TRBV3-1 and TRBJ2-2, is DTAVSQTPKYLVTQMGNDKSIKCEQNLGHDTMYWYKQDSKKFLKIMFSYNNKELIINETVPNRFSPKSPDKAHLNLHINSLELGDSAVYFCASSQDGLTTGELFFGEGSRLTVL.

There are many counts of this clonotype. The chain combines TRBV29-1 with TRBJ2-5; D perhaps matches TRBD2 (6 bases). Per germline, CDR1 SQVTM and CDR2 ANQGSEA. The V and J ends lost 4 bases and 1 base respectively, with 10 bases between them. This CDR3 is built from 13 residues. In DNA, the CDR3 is TGCAGCGTTGGAGGCGGGATCCAAGAGACCCAGTACTTC. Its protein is CSVGGGIQETQYF.

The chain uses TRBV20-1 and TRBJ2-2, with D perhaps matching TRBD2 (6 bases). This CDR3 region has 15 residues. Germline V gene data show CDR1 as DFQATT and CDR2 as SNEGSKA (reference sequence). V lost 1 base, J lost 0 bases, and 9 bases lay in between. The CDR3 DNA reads TGCAGTGCTAGAGTCAGCGGGTCGAACACCGGGGAGCTGTTTTTT. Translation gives CSARVSGSNTGELFF.

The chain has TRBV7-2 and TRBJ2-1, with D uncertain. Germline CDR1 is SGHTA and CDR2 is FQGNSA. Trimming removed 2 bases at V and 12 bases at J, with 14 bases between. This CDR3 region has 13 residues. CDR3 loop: CASSLTNYAGQFF. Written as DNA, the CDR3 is TGTGCCAGCAGCTTAACCAACTATGCAGGGCAGTTCTTC.

The CDR3 protein is CASSLGLAESLAKNIQYF. In nucleotides, the CDR3 is TGTGCCAGCAGCTTGGGGCTAGCGGAGTCACTAGCCAAAAACATTCAGTACTTC. V is TRBV5-4 and J is TRBJ2-4; TRBD2 matches at 7 bases. V was pared by 0 bases and J by 0 bases, with 9 bases of the junction left unmatched. The CDR3 runs 18 residues. Germline V gives CDR1 SGHNT, CDR2 YYREEE (reference sequence).

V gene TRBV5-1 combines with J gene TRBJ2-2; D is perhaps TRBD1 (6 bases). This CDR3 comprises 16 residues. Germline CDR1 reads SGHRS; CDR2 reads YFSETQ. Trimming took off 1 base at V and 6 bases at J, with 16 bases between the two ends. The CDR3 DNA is TGCGCCAGCAGCTTGTTCTGGACAGCTACCTCCGGGGAGCTGTTTTTT. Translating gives CASSLFWTATSGELFF.

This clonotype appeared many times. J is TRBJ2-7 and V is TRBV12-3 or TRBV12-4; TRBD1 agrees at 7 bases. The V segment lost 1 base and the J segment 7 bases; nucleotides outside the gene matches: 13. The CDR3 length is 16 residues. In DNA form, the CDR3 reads TGTGCCAGCAGTTTAGGGTATCGACAGGGCTGGGGGGAGCAGTACTTC. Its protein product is CASSLGYRQGWGEQYF.

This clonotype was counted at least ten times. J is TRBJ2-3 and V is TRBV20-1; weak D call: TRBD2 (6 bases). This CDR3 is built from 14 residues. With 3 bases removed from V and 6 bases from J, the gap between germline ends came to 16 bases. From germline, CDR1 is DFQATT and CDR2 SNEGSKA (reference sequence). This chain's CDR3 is CSAREPAGADTQYF. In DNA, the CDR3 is TGCAGTGCTAGGGAGCCAGCGGGTGCGGATACGCAGTATTTT.

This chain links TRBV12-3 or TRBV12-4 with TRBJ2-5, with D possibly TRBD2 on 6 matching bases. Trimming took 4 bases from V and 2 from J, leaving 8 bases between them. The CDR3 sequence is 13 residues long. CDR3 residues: CASSWAGQETQYF. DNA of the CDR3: TGTGCCAGCAGTTGGGCGGGGCAAGAGACCCAGTACTTC.

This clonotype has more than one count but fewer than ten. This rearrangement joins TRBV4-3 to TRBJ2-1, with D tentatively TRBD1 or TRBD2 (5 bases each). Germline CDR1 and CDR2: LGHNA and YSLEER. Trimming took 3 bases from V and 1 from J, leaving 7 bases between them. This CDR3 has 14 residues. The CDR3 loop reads CASSQGDSYNEQFF. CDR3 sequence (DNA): TGCGCCAGCAGCCAGGGGGATTCCTACAATGAGCAGTTCTTC.

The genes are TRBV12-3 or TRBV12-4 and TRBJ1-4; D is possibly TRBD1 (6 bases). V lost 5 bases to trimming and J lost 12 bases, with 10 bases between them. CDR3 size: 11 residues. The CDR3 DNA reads TGTGCCAGCAGTCCCCGGACAGAACTGTTTTTT. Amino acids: CASSPRTELFF.